Sequencing of this T cell receptor beta chain was carried out in a study of T cell repertoires in cytomegalovirus infection (dated 2019 in TCRdb). Regarding the research as a whole: Peptide stimulations targeted recently identified HLA-C-restricted CMV epitopes, whose presentation resists viral immunomodulation, together with well-studied HLA-B-restricted epitopes. Donor HLA type was relevant to the analysis, because carriage of CMV infection together with the matching HLA type was indicated by public TCR beta signatures.

Sequencing relied on an Illumina HiSeq 1500. TCRdb itself trimmed the public reads at Q25 with fastp, ran MiXCR and retained productive beta chains. Records with the same CDR3 protein are collapsed into one entry carrying the most frequent genes and DNA. This sample lists hundreds of thousands of distinct CDR3 sequences; around 32% were detected once. Around a sixth of the sample goes to the ten largest clones. The germline V gene specifies MGHRA as CDR1 and YSYEKL as CDR2. CDR3 length: 15 amino acids, cysteine to phenylalanine. Only the CDR3 DNA is retained, 45 bases long and in frame from the first base. V gives up 0 bases and J gives up 3 bases, and the segment between their germline ends measures 11 bases. Read against the paper, the sample's treatment or condition label means: in vitro stimulation with specific CMV peptide epitopes to enrich CMV-specific T cells. Study-level results and caveats: Cumulative frequency of public TCR beta family members discriminated carriers of CMV infection plus the relevant HLA type in this cohort and an independent approximately 350-donor cohort. The ex vivo response was dominated by HLA-C-restricted CMV-specific TCR beta clonotypes, which also provided the single most frequent clonotype in two of eight donors.

This clonotype was seen ten or more times. Its antigen remains unidentified. No base quality information exists; no much larger clone differs at one position. The sample in question was cultured PBMCs, obtained from culture after CMV antigen stimulation. This TCR was sampled from a human donor in good health (CMV status not recorded). Some clones in this sample may be carry-over from other donors' samples. The rearrangement combines TRBV4-1 with TRBJ1-1; no D gene is confidently identified. The CDR3 is CASSQDRHGDTEAFF. The sequenced DNA is TGCGCCAGCAGCCAAGATCGTCATGGAGACACTGAAGCTTTCTTT.